This TCR beta chain was recovered during a study of blood T cell repertoires in COVID-19. Overall study: Italy, Spain and the United States were the sources of the convalescent and acute COVID-19 samples.

Per the original methods: Cell counts per sample came from amplifying reference gene primers. Profiled with immunoSEQ multiplex PCR; TCRdb holds only in-frame clones, not every one. V, J and clone size are taken as reported in that table, and D and trimming were inferred from the DNA itself. The sample shows 70,000 or so clones, about nine tenths of them seen only once. The CDR3 covers 13 residues. Losses at the gene ends were 7 bases for V and 8 bases for J; bases not matched to a gene: 10. Germline CDR1 is LNHDA and CDR2 is SQIVND (reference sequence). Sequenced sample: peripheral blood. This receptor was obtained from a woman in her late teens or twenties with acute or convalescent COVID-19. This rearrangement joins TRBV19 to TRBJ1-2; 7 bases align to TRBD1. CDR3 in amino acids: CASMNEGARGYTF. The DNA for the CDR3 is TGTGCCAGTATGAACGAGGGGGCCAGGGGCTACACCTTC.